The 25 T cell receptor beta chains given below trace back to one sample, sequenced in a study of neurological immune-mediated disorders. Each CDR3 protein is one row after TCRdb ran MiXCR on the 5' RACE reads. The table shows 95,000 or so distinct CDR3 sequences, with around 3.3% occurring only once. Sequencing was performed on PBMCs. The receptor set was obtained from a woman aged 18 to 35 with multiple sclerosis.

This clonotype was seen many times. The gene calls are TRBV20-1 and TRBJ2-1; 12 bases agree with TRBD2. The V segment lost 3 bases and the J segment 6 bases; nucleotides outside the gene matches: 6. This CDR3 is built from 15 residues. Germline lookup yields CDR1 DFQATT and CDR2 SNEGSKA (reference sequence). The CDR3 spells CSASILAGGPNEQFF. CDR3 DNA: TGCAGTGCTAGTATTCTAGCGGGGGGGCCCAATGAGCAGTTCTTC.

This clonotype was seen at least ten times. The rearrangement links TRBV5-1 to TRBJ2-3; 11 bases match TRBD2. The germline CDR1 and CDR2 sequences are SGHRS and YFSETQ. The CDR3 has 16 amino acids. V dropped 5 bases and J dropped 2; count of bases not matched to a gene: 7. CDR3: CASRPLAGGSTDTQYF. The DNA for the CDR3 is TGCGCCAGCAGACCCCTAGCGGGGGGATCCACAGATACGCAGTATTTT.

This clonotype occurred many times. The rearrangement joins TRBV5-5 to TRBJ2-3; D remains ambiguous. With 6 bases removed from V and 7 bases from J, the gap between germline ends came to 9 bases. From germline, CDR1 is SGHKS and CDR2 YYEKEE (reference sequence). The CDR3 loop spans 11 amino acids. The CDR3 DNA reads as TGTGCCAGCACCTCGGGTCATACGCAGTATTTT. As protein: CASTSGHTQYF.

In this sample, this clonotype turned up many times. The genes are TRBV7-3 and TRBJ2-3; 8 nucleotides agree with TRBD2. With 2 bases clipped from V and 5 bases from J, the junction kept 6 bases outside the gene matches. Per germline, CDR1 SGHTA and CDR2 FQGTGA. There are 15 residues in the CDR3. The CDR3 sequence is CASSLLPSGRDTQYF. In nucleotides, the CDR3 is TGTGCCAGCAGCTTATTACCGAGCGGGAGAGATACGCAGTATTTT.

This clonotype showed up many times. This chain joins TRBV25-1 and TRBJ1-5; no firm D call. The V gene's germline CDR1 is MGHDK and CDR2 SYGVNS. Between the trimmed V and J ends, which lost 3 bases and 3 bases, there was a span of 9 bases. This CDR3 is built from 14 residues. CDR3 loop: CASSEVGSNQPQHF. The CDR3 region has the DNA TGTGCCAGCAGTGAGGTCGGGTCCAATCAGCCCCAGCATTTT.

This clonotype was detected ten times or more. The CDR3 DNA reads TGTGCCAGCAGCAAAGCCCTCCCAGGGTTGGTTGAAGAGACCCAGTACTTC. Protein sequence: CASSKALPGLVEETQYF. V usage is TRBV21-1 and J usage is TRBJ2-5; the DNA was not compared with TRBD1, the D call given in the table. TRBV21-1 is termed a pseudogene. There are 17 residues in the CDR3.

This clonotype was observed many times. This sequence joins TRBV12-3 or TRBV12-4 and TRBJ2-7; a weak D match, TRBD1 (6 bases). This CDR3 region has 14 residues. Trimming took off 6 bases at V and 3 bases at J, with 15 bases between the two ends. In nucleotides, the CDR3 is TGTGCCAGCAGCATCCGGGACACCAACTACGAGCAGTACTTC. It translates to CASSIRDTNYEQYF.

Many counts were recorded for this clonotype. The chain is built from TRBV2 and TRBJ2-3; 9 nucleotides agree with TRBD2. The CDR3 covers 16 residues. V was pared by 6 bases and J by 0 bases, with 7 bases of the junction left unmatched. Germline-derived CDR1 and CDR2 are SNHLY and FYNNEI. CDR3: CASRRGLAASTDTQYF. Here the CDR3 DNA reads TGTGCCAGCAGGAGGGGACTAGCAGCGAGCACAGATACGCAGTATTTT.

In its sample, this clonotype was seen many times. The V gene is TRBV7-9, the J gene TRBJ2-4; no clear D gene. Deletions cut 1 base from V and 15 bases from J, with 13 bases between. CDR1 is SEHNR and CDR2 is FQNEAQ in the germline V gene (reference sequence). The CDR3 has 12 residues. The CDR3 region is CASSLDIGSWYF. The CDR3 DNA reads TGTGCCAGCAGCTTAGATATTGGGTCATGGTACTTC.

This clonotype was seen ten or more times. The chain joins TRBV29-1 to TRBJ2-7, with D unresolved. Trimming removed 6 bases from V and 0 bases from J, with 12 bases in between. This CDR3 contains 13 residues. Germline CDR1 reads SQVTM; CDR2 reads ANQGSEA. CDR3 nucleotides: TGCAGCGTGCTTCCTTCGGACTCCTACGAGCAGTACTTC. Amino acids: CSVLPSDSYEQYF.

In its sample, this clonotype was seen many times. This chain uses TRBV7-2 with TRBJ1-2; 9 nucleotides line up with TRBD1. The CDR3 is 14 amino acids. From germline, CDR1 is SGHTA and CDR2 FQGNSA. J was trimmed by 7 bases and V by 5 bases; bases with no gene match: 8. The CDR3 protein is CASSVTGGTGGYTF. Written as DNA, the CDR3 is TGTGCCAGCAGCGTGACAGGGGGTACGGGTGGCTACACCTTC.

The table lists this clonotype with many counts. The V gene is TRBV5-6, the J gene TRBJ2-3, with 7 positions matching TRBD1. Looked up from germline, CDR1 is SGHDT and CDR2 is YYEEEE. The CDR3 totals 16 residues. With 3 bases clipped from V and 0 bases from J, the junction kept 7 bases outside the gene matches. In nucleotides, the CDR3 is TGTGCCAGCAGCTCTCGGGACAGCGGCAGCACAGATACGCAGTATTTT. Translating it yields CASSSRDSGSTDTQYF.

This clonotype was found many times. The V and J genes are TRBV29-1 and TRBJ2-7, with D unclear. The ends were cut back, 7 bases at V and 2 bases at J, with 12 bases in the middle. The germline CDR1 and CDR2 sequences are SQVTM and ANQGSEA. CDR3 length: 12 residues. The CDR3 reads CSAEGQAYEQYF. In nucleotides, the CDR3 is TGCAGCGCCGAAGGCCAGGCCTACGAGCAGTACTTC.

There are a few counts of this clonotype. One end of the junction does not line up with germline, which may come from a read error. This chain links TRBV7-8 with TRBJ1-1, with a possible D match to TRBD1 (5 bases). In germline, CDR1 is SGHVS, CDR2 FQNEAQ. The CDR3 length is 12 residues. CDR3 in DNA: TGTGCCAGCAGCTTAGCGCGGTCACAGGTAATCTTT. Translation: CASSLARSQVIF.

The table lists this clonotype with many counts. The V gene is TRBV6-5, the J gene TRBJ2-7; the D gene could be TRBD1 or TRBD2 (6 bases each). V lost 0 bases to trimming and J lost 1 base, with 16 bases between them. CDR1 and CDR2 (germline): MNHEY, SVGAGI. The CDR3 covers 17 residues. The CDR3 loop is CASSYSSGGPGSYEQYF. The CDR3, as DNA: TGTGCCAGCAGTTACTCGAGTGGGGGGCCAGGATCCTACGAGCAGTACTTC.

This clonotype was detected ten times or more. The rearrangement joins TRBV5-1 to TRBJ2-1, with TRBD1 matching over 11 bases. From germline, CDR1 is SGHRS and CDR2 YFSETQ. The CDR3 covers 16 residues. Trimming removed 1 base from V and 7 bases from J; junction bases left unmatched: 7. Here the CDR3 reads CASSLKWTGGRNEQFF. CDR3 nucleotide sequence: TGCGCCAGCAGCTTGAAATGGACAGGGGGCCGGAATGAGCAGTTCTTC.

Many counts were recorded for this clonotype. This chain joins TRBV2 and TRBJ1-5; a possible D gene is TRBD1 (6 bases). The CDR3 has 15 amino acids. Germline V gene lookup returns CDR1 SNHLY and CDR2 FYNNEI. V lost 6 bases and J 2 bases, leaving 14 bases between the germline ends. For the CDR3, the DNA is TGTGCCAGCAGATTCGAGGCAGGGGGCAATCAGCCCCAGCATTTT. Encoded protein: CASRFEAGGNQPQHF.

There are many counts of this clonotype. The V and J genes are TRBV25-1 and TRBJ2-3; D is uncertain. Trimming took off 3 bases at V and 1 base at J, with 11 bases between the two ends. This CDR3 has 15 residues. Germline assignment: CDR1 MGHDK and CDR2 SYGVNS. The CDR3 protein is CASSDPERGTDTQYF. CDR3 DNA sequence: TGTGCCAGCAGTGACCCCGAGCGCGGCACAGATACGCAGTATTTT.

In this sample, this clonotype turned up many times. The genes are TRBV7-2 and TRBJ1-1; D is uncertain. The V gene lost 3 bases and the J gene lost 3 bases, with 8 bases spanning the gap. The germline V gene encodes CDR1 SGHTA and CDR2 FQGNSA. This CDR3 contains 13 residues. The CDR3 DNA is TGTGCCAGCAGCTTTCTAAAATACACTGAAGCTTTCTTT. Protein sequence: CASSFLKYTEAFF.

This clonotype was counted at least ten times. The chain has TRBV5-1 and TRBJ2-2; D is uncertain. V gave up 7 bases and J gave up 1 base, with 11 bases separating them. The germline CDR1 and CDR2 sequences are SGHRS and YFSETQ. CDR3 length equals 14 residues. The CDR3 coding sequence is TGCGCCAGCCGATCGTCAGGGAACACCGGGGAGCTGTTTTTT. It encodes CASRSSGNTGELFF.

The chain couples TRBV12-3 or TRBV12-4 to TRBJ2-2; TRBD1 matches at 7 bases. This CDR3 has 14 amino acids. Germline trimming cut 4 bases from V and 5 bases from J; bases unmatched to any gene: 4. The CDR3 region has the DNA TGTGCCAGCAGTTATTCGACAGGGACCGGGGAGCTGTTTTTT. Its protein product is CASSYSTGTGELFF.

This clonotype appeared many times. The chain is built from TRBV5-1 and TRBJ2-1; 7 bases map to TRBD1. The CDR3 length is 14 residues. Germline V gene lookup returns CDR1 SGHRS and CDR2 YFSETQ. Trimming at V came to 4 bases and at J to 4 bases, leaving 5 bases not matched to a gene. The CDR3 region has the DNA TGCGCCAGCAGCCCCGGGGACAGTTACAATGAGCAGTTCTTC. It translates to CASSPGDSYNEQFF. Filled out from reference TRBV5-1 and TRBJ2-1, the complete variable domain reads KAGVTQTPRYLIKTRGQQVTLSCSPISGHRSVSWYQQTPGQGLQFLFEYFSETQRNKGNFPGRFSGRQFSNSRSEMNVSTLELGDSALYLCASSPGDSYNEQFFGPGTRLTVL.

There are many counts of this clonotype. The genes are TRBV2 and TRBJ2-3; a possible D gene is TRBD1 (6 bases). The CDR3 covers 15 residues. The germline V and J ends were trimmed by 6 bases and 1 base, with 14 bases remaining between them. The germline V gene encodes CDR1 SNHLY and CDR2 FYNNEI. CDR3: CASRRDTTGTDTQYF. DNA of the CDR3: TGTGCCAGCAGGAGGGACACGACGGGCACAGATACGCAGTATTTT.

A remark on this clonotype: Being one base from a much bigger clone, this may be a read error. The rearrangement uses TRBV4-3 and TRBJ2-3; tentative D call: TRBD2 (6 bases). This CDR3 spans 17 amino acids. Germline CDR1 and CDR2: LGHNA and YSLEER. Written as DNA, the CDR3 is TGCGCCAGCAGCCAAGATGGGGCGGGAATAAGCACAGATAAGCAGTATTTT. It encodes CASSQDGAGISTDKQYF.

This clonotype was counted at least ten times. V and J are TRBV10-3 and TRBJ2-4; D not resolved. Trimming took 2 bases from V and 0 from J, leaving 8 bases between them. The CDR3 is 15 amino acids. Per the germline V gene, CDR1 is ENHRY and CDR2 is SYGVKD. CDR3 loop: CAISEKGVAKNIQYF. The CDR3 nucleotides are TGTGCCATCAGTGAGAAGGGTGTAGCCAAAAACATTCAGTACTTC.